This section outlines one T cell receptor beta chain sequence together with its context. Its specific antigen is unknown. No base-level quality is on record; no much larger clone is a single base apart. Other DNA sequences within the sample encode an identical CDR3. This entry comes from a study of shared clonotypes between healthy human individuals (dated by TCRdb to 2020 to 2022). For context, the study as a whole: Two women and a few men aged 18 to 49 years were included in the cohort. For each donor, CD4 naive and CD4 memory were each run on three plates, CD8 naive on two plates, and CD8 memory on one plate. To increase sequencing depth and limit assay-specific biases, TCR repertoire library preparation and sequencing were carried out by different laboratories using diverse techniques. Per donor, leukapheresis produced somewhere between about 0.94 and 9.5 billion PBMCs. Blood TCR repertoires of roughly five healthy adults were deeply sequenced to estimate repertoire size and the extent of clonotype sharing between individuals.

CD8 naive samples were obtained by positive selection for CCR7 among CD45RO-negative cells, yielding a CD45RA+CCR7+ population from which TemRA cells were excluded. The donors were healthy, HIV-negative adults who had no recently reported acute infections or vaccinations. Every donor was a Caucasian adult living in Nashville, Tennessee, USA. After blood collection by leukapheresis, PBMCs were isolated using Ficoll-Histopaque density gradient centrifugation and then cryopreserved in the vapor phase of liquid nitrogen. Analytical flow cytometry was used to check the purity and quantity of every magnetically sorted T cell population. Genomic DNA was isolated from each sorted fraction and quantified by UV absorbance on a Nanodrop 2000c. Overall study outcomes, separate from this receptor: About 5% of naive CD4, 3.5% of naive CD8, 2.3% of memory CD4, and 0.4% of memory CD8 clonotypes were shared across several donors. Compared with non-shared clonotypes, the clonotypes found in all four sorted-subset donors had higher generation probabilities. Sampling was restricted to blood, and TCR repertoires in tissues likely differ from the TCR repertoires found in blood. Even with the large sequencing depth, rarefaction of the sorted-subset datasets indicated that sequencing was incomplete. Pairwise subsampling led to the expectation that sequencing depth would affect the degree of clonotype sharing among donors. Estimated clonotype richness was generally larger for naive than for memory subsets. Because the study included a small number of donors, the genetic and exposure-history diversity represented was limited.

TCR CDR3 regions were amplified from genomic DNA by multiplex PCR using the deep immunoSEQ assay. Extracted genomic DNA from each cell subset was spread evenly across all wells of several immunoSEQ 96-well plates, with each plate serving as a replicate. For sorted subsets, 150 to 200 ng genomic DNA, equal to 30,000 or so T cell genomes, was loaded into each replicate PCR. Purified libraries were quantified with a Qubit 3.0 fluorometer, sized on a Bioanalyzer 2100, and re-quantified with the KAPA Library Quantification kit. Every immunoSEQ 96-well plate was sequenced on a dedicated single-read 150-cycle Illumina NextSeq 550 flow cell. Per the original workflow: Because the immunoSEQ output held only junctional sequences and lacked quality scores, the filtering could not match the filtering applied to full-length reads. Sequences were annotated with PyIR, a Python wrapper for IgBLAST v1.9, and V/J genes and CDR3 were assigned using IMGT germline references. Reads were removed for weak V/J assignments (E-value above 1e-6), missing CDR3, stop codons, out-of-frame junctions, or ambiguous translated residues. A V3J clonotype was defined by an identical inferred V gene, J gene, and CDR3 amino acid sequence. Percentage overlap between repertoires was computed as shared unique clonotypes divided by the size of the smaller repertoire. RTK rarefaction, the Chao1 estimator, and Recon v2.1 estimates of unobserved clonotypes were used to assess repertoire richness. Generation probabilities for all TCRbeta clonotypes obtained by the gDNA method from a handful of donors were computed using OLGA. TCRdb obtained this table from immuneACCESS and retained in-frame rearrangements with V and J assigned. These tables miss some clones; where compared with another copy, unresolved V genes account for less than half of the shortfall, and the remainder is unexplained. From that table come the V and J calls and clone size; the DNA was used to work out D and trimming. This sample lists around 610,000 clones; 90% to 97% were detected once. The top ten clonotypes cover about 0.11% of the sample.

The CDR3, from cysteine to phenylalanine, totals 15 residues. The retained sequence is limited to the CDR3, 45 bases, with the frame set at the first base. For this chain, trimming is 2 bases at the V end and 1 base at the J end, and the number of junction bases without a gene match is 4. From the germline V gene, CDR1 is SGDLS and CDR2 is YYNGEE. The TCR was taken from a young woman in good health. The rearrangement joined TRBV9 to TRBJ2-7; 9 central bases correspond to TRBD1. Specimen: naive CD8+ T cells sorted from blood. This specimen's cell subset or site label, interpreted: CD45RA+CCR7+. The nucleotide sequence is TGTGCCAGCAGCGTGGGACAGGGACTATCCTACGAGCAGTACTTC. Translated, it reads CASSVGQGLSYEQYF.